This T cell receptor (beta chain) was recovered during a study of cytomegalovirus exposure and HLA in healthy donors. Amplification used 60 Vbeta primers and 13 Jbeta primers. Authors' processing steps: About 11 million of the 80 million or so unique TCR beta chains counted in a later analysis were shared. Sequencing used immunoSEQ multiplex PCR; TCRdb keeps in-frame clones, though not all of them. V, J and clone size were drawn from that table, and D and trimming were deduced from the DNA. The sample has about 190,000 clones; around three quarters are singletons. Study findings and constraints: Most sequenced TCRs were rare (though some public TCRs occurred in many donors).

Germline V gene data show CDR1 as SGHRS and CDR2 as YFSETQ. V gave up 0 bases and J gave up 1 base; unmatched junction bases: 7. CDR3 size: 17 residues. On this clone: Its target is unknown.

The chain has TRBV5-1 and TRBJ1-3; TRBD1 agrees at 7 bases. This clonotype was sampled from a woman younger than 35 in good health and CMV-seronegative. Material for sequencing was PBMCs. In DNA, the CDR3 is TGCGCCAGCAGCTTGGCCTTACAGGGGAGTTCTGGAAACACCATATATTTT. Its protein is CASSLALQGSSGNTIYF.